The rows below give T cell receptor beta chains drawn from one sample of a study of T cell responses to AZD1222 COVID-19 vaccine. Clones were read by immunoSEQ multiplex PCR, and TCRdb kept only the in-frame ones, dropping some. The repertoire consists of around 140,000 clones, with approximately 90% occurring once and the leading ten covering 1.5% to 2%. The sample here was peripheral blood, taken 28 days after the second AZD1222 dose. The receptors come from an adult who received the AZD1222 COVID-19 vaccine. The CDR3 runs from the conserved cysteine through the conserved F or W. Fields, in order: J gene, D gene, clone size, V gene, CDR3 DNA, CDR3 protein. A D gene is named only where the DNA matches it firmly. A clone size is listed for some rows: how often the clone was seen (once, few, many), or a class if it is expanded.

TRBJ2-7 | - | - | TRBV5-1 | TGCGCCAGCAGCCGTGACAGCTACGTTTCCTCCTACGAGCAGTACTTC | CASSRDSYVSSYEQYF
TRBJ1-1 | TRBD1 | - | TRBV30 | TGTGCCTGCCAATCGGGACAGGGGAATGTTGAAGCTTTCTTT | CACQSGQGNVEAFF
TRBJ1-2 | - | - | TRBV5-6 | TGTGCCAGCAGCTTGGACAGTTCTTATGGCTACACCTTC | CASSLDSSYGYTF
TRBJ1-2 | - | - | TRBV18 | TGTGCCAGCTCACAAATGACACCTTCGGCCCTAAACTATGGCTACACCTTC | CASSQMTPSALNYGYTF
TRBJ1-2 | - | - | TRBV5-4 | TGTGCCAGCAGCTTGGAGGCGGGCCCTGGGGTCACCTTC | CASSLEAGPGVTF
TRBJ2-7 | TRBD1 | - | TRBV18 | TGTGCCAGCTCACAAGGGACAGGGGCTTTCTACGAGCAGTACTTC | CASSQGTGAFYEQYF
TRBJ1-1 | TRBD1 | - | TRBV4-2 | TGTGCCAGCAGCCAGGCCGGGACAGCGAACACTGAAGCTTTCTTT | CASSQAGTANTEAFF
TRBJ2-7 | - | - | TRBV2 | TGTGCCAGCAGTGAGGTGGAGATCAGCCACGAGCAGTACTTC | CASSEVEISHEQYF
TRBJ2-1 | TRBD2 | - | TRBV30 | TGTGCCTGGAGTAGGCTAGCGGGAGTCGGGAATGAGCAGTTCTTC | CAWSRLAGVGNEQFF
TRBJ1-3 | - | - | TRBV30 | TGTGCCTGGAGCCTCAACTCTGGAAACACCATATATTTT | CAWSLNSGNTIYF
TRBJ2-7 | - | few | TRBV6-5 | TGTGCCAGCAGTTACTCCCAGGCCAGCGGCTCCTACGAGCAGTACTTC | CASSYSQASGSYEQYF
TRBJ2-7 | TRBD1 | - | TRBV18 | TGTGCCAGCTCACCGACGACAGGGGTCGATGTCAAGCAGTACTTC | CASSPTTGVDVKQYF
TRBJ1-1 | - | - | TRBV7-8 | TGTGCCAGCAGCCCAGGGAGCGTTGCCGCTTTCTTT | CASSPGSVAAFF
TRBJ2-7 | - | - | TRBV30 | TGTGCCTGGAGTGTCAACAGCGAGCAGTACTTC | CAWSVNSEQYF
TRBJ1-1 | - | once | TRBV5-6 | TGTGCCAGCAGCTTCCGGGAGTTGAACACTGAAGCTTTCTTT | CASSFRELNTEAFF
TRBJ1-2 | TRBD1 | - | TRBV10-1 | TGCGCCAGCAGTCAAGGACAGGACTATGGCTACACCTTC | CASSQGQDYGYTF